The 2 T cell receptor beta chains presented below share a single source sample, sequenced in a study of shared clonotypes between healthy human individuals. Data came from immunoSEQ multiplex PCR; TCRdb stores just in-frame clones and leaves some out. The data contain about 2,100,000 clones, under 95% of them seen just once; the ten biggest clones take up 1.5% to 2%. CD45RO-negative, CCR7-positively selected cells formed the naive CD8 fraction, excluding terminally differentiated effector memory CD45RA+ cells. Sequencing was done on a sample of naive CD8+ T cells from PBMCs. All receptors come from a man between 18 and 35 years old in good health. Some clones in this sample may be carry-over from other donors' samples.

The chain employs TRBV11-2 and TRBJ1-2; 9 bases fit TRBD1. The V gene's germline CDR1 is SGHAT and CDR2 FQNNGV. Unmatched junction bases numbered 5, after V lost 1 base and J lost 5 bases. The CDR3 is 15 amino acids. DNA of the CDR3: TGTGCCAGCAGCTTAGTACAGGGGGCGAGGTATGGCTACACCTTC. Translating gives CASSLVQGARYGYTF.

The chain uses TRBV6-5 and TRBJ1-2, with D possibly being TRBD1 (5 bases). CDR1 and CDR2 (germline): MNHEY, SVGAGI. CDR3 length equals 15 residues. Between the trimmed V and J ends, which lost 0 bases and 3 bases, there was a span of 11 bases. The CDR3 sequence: CASSYSESTDYGYTF. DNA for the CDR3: TGTGCCAGCAGTTACTCGGAATCGACAGACTATGGCTACACCTTC.